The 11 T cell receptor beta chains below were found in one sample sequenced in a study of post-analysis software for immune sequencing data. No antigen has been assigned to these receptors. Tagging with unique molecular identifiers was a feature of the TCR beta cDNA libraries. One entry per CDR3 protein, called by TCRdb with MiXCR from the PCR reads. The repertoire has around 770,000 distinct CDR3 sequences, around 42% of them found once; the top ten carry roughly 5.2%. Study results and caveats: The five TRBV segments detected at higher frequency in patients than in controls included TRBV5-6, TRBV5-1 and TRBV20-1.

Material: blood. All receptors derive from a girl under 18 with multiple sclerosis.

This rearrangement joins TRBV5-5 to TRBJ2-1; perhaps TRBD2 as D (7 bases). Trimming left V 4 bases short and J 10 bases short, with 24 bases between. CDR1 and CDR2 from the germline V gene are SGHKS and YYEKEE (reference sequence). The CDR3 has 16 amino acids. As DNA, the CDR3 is TGTGCCAGCAGCAAAAACGACGGGGGGCCCCGGAGGGAGCAGTTCTTC. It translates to CASSKNDGGPRREQFF.

The CDR3 sequence is CAGREGREQFF. CDR3 nucleotides: TGTGCCGGAAGGGAGGGCCGAGAGCAGTTCTTC. The chain carries TRBV2 and TRBJ2-1, with TRBD2 matching 7 bases. The CDR3 is made up of 11 amino acids. The germline gives CDR1 SNHLY, CDR2 FYNNEI. V lost 11 bases and J lost 10; bases outside the gene matches: 8.

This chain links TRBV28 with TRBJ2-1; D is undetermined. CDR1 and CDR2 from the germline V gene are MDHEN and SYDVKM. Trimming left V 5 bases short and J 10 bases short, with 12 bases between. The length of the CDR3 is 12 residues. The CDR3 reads CASSGPFGEQFF. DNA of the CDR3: TGTGCCAGCAGTGGACCCTTTGGGGAGCAGTTCTTC.

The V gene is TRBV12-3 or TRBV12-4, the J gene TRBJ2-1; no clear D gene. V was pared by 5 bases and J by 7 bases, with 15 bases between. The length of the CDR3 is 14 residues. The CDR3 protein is CASSRPHLLNEQFF. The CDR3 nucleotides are TGTGCCAGCAGTCGACCCCATTTGTTAAATGAGCAGTTCTTC.

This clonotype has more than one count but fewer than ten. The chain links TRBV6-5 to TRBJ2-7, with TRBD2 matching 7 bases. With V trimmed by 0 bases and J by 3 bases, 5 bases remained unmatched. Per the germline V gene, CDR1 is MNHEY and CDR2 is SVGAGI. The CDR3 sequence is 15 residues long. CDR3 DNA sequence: TGTGCCAGCAGTTACTCGGGGGGGGATTACTACGAGCAGTACTTC. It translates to CASSYSGGDYYEQYF.

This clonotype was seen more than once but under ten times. CDR3 loop: CSAKTATNYGYTF. In DNA form, the CDR3 reads TGCAGTGCCAAGACAGCCACAAACTATGGCTACACCTTC. The chain carries TRBV20-1 and TRBJ1-2; possible D gene TRBD1, 5 bases. Germline CDR1 reads DFQATT; CDR2 reads SNEGSKA (reference sequence). The CDR3 sequence is 13 residues long. V was shortened by 6 bases and J by 2 bases, with 13 bases between the two germline ends.

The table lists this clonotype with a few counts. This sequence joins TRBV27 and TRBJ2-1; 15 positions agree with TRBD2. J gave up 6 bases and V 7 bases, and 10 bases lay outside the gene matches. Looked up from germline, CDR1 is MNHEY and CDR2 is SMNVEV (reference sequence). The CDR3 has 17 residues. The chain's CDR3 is CASTRDRGLAGGNEQFF. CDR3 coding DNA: TGTGCCAGCACCAGGGACAGGGGACTAGCGGGAGGCAATGAGCAGTTCTTC.

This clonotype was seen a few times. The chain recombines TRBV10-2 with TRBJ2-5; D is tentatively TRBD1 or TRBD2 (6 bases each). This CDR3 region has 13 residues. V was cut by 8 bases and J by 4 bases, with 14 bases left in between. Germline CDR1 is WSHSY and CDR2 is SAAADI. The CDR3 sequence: CASAEGGRETQYF. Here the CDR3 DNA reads TGCGCCAGCGCAGAGGGGGGACGAGAGACCCAGTACTTC.

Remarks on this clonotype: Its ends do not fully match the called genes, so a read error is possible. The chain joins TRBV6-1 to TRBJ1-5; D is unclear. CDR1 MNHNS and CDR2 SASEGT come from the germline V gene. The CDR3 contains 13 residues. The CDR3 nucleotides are TGTGCCAGCGAGACGGTTAGCAATCAGTCCCAGCATTTT. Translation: CASETVSNQSQHF.

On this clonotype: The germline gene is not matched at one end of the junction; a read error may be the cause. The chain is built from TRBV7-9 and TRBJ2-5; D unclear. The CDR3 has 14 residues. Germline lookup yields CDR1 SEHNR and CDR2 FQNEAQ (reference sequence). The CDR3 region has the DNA TGCGCCAGCAGCCCCCTGGTGTACTCCGAGACCCAGTACTTC. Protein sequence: CASSPLVYSETQYF.

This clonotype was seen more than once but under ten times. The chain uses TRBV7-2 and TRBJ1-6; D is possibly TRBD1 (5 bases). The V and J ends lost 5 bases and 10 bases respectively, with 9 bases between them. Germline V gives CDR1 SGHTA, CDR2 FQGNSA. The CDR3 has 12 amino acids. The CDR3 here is CASSPGWSPLHF. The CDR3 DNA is TGTGCCAGCAGCCCAGGGTGGTCACCCCTCCACTTT.